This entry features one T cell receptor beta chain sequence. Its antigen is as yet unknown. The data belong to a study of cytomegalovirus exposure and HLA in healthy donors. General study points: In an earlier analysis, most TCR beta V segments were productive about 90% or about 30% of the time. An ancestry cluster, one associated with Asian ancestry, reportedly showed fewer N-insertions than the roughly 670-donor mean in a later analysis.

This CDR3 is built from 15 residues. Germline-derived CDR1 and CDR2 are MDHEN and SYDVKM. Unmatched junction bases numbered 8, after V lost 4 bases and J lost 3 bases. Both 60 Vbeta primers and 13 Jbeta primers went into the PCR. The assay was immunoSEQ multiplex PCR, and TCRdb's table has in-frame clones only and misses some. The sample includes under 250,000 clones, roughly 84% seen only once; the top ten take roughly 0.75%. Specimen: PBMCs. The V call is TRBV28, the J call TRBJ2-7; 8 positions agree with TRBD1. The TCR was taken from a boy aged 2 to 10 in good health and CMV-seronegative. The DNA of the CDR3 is TGTGCCAGCAGTTCCCCGCGACAGGGGATCTACGAGCAGTACTTC. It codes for CASSSPRQGIYEQYF.